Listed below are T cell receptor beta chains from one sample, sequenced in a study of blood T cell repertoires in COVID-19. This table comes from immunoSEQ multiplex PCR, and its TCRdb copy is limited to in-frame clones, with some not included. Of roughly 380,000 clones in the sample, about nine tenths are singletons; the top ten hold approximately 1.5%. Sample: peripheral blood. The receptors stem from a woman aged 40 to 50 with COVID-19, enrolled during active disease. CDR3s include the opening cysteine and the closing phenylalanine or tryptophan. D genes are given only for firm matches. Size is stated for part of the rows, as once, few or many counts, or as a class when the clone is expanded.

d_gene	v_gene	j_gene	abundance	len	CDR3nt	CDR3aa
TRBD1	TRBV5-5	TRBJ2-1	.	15	TGTGCCAGCAGCCCGGACAGGGGGCGATACAATGAGCAGTTCTTC	CASSPDRGRYNEQFF
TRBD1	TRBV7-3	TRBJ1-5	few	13	TGTGCCAGCAGCCGGGACAGGGCACAGCCCCAGCATTTT	CASSRDRAQPQHF
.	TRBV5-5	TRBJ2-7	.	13	TGTGCCAGCAGCACATACGTCGCCTACGAGCAGTACTTC	CASSTYVAYEQYF
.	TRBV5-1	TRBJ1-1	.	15	TGCGCCAGCGTATCTACACAGGGCGTAGGCGCTGAAGCTTTCTTT	CASVSTQGVGAEAFF
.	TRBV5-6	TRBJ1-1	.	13	TGTGCCAGCAGCTTGGACAGGGCGTATGAAGCTTTCTTT	CASSLDRAYEAFF
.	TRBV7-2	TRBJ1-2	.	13	TGTGCCAGCAGCTTAGAAGGGGGGGATGGCTACACCTTC	CASSLEGGDGYTF
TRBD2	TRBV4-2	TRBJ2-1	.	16	TGTGCCAGCAGCCAATCCACTAGCGGGGGCTACAATGAGCAGTTCTTC	CASSQSTSGGYNEQFF
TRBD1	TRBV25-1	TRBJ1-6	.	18	TGTGCCAGCAGTCCTGTAGGGACAGGTCTCTCCTATAATTCACCCCTCCACTTT	CASSPVGTGLSYNSPLHF
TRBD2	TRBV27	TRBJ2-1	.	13	TGTGCCAGCACGCGGGGGGGCTACAATGAGCAGTTCTTC	CASTRGGYNEQFF
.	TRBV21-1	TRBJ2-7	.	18	TGTGCCAGCAGCAAAGTCTCAGACAGGGGGGTCTTCTCCTACGAGCAGTACTTC	CASSKVSDRGVFSYEQYF
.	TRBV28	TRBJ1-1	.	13	TGTGCCGTAGGGGAACAGGTTTCCACTGAAGCTTTCTTT	CAVGEQVSTEAFF
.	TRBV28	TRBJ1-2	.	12	TGTGCCAGCAGAGGTCCACAGGGTGGCTACACCTTC	CASRGPQGGYTF
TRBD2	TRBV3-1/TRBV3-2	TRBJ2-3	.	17	TGTGCCAGCAGTCCCCCCTGGGGCGGGGGGAGCACAGATACGCAGTATTTT	CASSPPWGGGSTDTQYF
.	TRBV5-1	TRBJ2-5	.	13	TGCGCCAGCACCCTCGGCGTGGAGGAGACCCAGTACTTC	CASTLGVEETQYF
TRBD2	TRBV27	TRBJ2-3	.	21	TGTGCCAGCAGACCTACCGATTTTTGGGTACTAGCGGGAGTGGGGGCAGATACGCAGTATTTT	CASRPTDFWVLAGVGADTQYF
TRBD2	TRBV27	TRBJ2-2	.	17	TGTGCCAGCAGTTTATTGAGAGCGGGGGGGCCGTTCGGGGAGCTGTTTTTT	CASSLLRAGGPFGELFF
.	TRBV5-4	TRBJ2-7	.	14	TGTGCCAGCAGCCAGGAAGGGGCCTCCTACGAGCAGTACTTC	CASSQEGASYEQYF
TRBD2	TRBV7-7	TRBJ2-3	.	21	TGTGCTAGCAGCCTTACCCCGGGACTAGCGGGGGGGCGGATGGGCACAGATACGCAGTATTTT	CASSLTPGLAGGRMGTDTQYF
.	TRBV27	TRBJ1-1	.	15	TGTGCCAGCAATACTTATGTCGGGGGAAACACTGAAGCTTTCTTT	CASNTYVGGNTEAFF
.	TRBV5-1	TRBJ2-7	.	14	TGCGCCAGCAGCTTGGTGGCGGGGTCCTACGAGCAGTACTTC	CASSLVAGSYEQYF
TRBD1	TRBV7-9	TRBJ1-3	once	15	TGTGCCAGCAGCCCTCAGGGGGACAGTGGAAACACCATATATTTT	CASSPQGDSGNTIYF
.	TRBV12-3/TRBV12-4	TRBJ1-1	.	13	TGTGCCAGCAGTTTATCGGCAGGGGCGAGAGCTTTCTTT	CASSLSAGARAFF
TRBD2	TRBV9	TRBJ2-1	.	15	TGTGCCAGCAGCGTAGTCCTAGCGGACTACAATGAGCAGTTCTTC	CASSVVLADYNEQFF
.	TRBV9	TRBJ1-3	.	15	TGTGCCAGCAGCGTGATGGACAGTACTGGAAACACCATATATTTT	CASSVMDSTGNTIYF
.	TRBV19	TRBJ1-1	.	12	TGTGCCAGTATGAAAGGAGGCACTGAAGCTTTCTTT	CASMKGGTEAFF
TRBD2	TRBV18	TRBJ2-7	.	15	TGTGCCAGCTCCGCCCTAGCGGGGGGAAACTACGAGCAGTACTTC	CASSALAGGNYEQYF
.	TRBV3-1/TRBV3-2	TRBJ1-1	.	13	TGTGCCAGCAGCCAAGCCAGAAACACTGAAGCTTTCTTT	CASSQARNTEAFF
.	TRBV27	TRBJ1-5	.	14	TGTGCCAGCAGTTTGGGCGTGAGCAATCAGCCCCAGCATTTT	CASSLGVSNQPQHF
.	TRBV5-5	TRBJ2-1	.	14	TGTGCCAGCGGATCCGGGACAAAGAACAATGAGCAGTTCTTC	CASGSGTKNNEQFF
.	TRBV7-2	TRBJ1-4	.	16	TGTGCCAGCAGCTTTAGCTTGACAGGTCTTCCGAAAAATCTGTTTTTT	CASSFSLTGLPKNLFF
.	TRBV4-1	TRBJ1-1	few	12	TGCGCCAGCAGCCGAGGAGGCACTGAAGCTTTCTTT	CASSRGGTEAFF
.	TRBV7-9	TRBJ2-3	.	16	TGTGCCAGCAGCTCTTGGGGTCAGGGGCTCACAGATACGCAGTATTTT	CASSSWGQGLTDTQYF
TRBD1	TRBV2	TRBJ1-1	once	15	TGTGCCAGCAGTAAAACGGGACAGGGTGGATCTGAAGCTTTCTTT	CASSKTGQGGSEAFF
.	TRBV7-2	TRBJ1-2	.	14	TGTGCCAGCAGCTATCCCAGGGGCAACTATGGCTACACCTTC	CASSYPRGNYGYTF
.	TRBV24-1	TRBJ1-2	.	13	TGTGCCACCAGTGACCAGGGGCGTTATGGCTACACCTTC	CATSDQGRYGYTF
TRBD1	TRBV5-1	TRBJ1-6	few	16	TGCGCCAGCAGCTTGGGGGGGACAGGGGGCCGAAAACCCCTCCACTTT	CASSLGGTGGRKPLHF
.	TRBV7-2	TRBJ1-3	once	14	TGTGCCAGCAGCTTTTTGACGGGAGGAAACACCATATATTTT	CASSFLTGGNTIYF
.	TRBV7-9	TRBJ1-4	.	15	TGTGCCAGCAGCTCCAGCAGGGGTTTGGAAGAAAAACTGTTTTTT	CASSSSRGLEEKLFF
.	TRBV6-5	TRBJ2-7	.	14	TGTGCCAGCAGCCGATTGGGGACTTTATACGAGCAGTACTTC	CASSRLGTLYEQYF
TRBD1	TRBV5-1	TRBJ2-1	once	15	TGCGCCAGCAGCTGGACAGGGGGGGCCTACAATGAGCAGTTCTTC	CASSWTGGAYNEQFF
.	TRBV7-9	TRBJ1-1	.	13	TGTGCCAGCAGCTACGTAGCGAACACTGAAGCTTTCTTT	CASSYVANTEAFF
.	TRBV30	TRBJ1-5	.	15	TGTGCCTGGAACCGTCACGTAGGAGTCAATCAGCCCCAGCATTTT	CAWNRHVGVNQPQHF
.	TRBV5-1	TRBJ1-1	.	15	TGCGCCAGCAGCGGAAACAGGGTTGCGAACACTGAAGCTTTCTTT	CASSGNRVANTEAFF
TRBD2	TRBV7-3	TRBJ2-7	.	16	TGTGCCAGCAGCCCGACGAGGACTAGCGGGAGGTACGAGCAGTACTTC	CASSPTRTSGRYEQYF
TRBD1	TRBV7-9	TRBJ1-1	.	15	TGTGCCAGCAGTCTCGGGGACAGGAGGAACACTGAAGCTTTCTTT	CASSLGDRRNTEAFF
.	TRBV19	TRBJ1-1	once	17	TGTGCCAGTAGTCCCCGCGGGGGTGGATCCTCGGGCACTGAAGCTTTCTTT	CASSPRGGGSSGTEAFF
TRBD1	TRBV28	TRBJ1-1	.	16	TGTGCCAGCAGGCGACGGTTGACAGGGTCGGATACTGAAGCTTTCTTT	CASRRRLTGSDTEAFF